One T cell receptor (beta chain) is described in this entry. Its antigen specificity is not known. No clone much larger than this one lies a single base away; base qualities are absent. This entry is derived from a study of regulatory T cells in long-lasting Graves disease (dated by TCRdb to about 2021). Regarding the complete study: In the newly diagnosed Graves' disease group, patients had been taking antithyroid drugs for less than 3 months. Peripheral blood TCR sequencing and RNA sequencing compared persistent Graves' disease patients with newly diagnosed Graves' disease patients. The study was registered as a clinical trial and conducted in China. A total of 33 samples underwent TCR sequencing, from roughly 13 patients with persistent Graves' disease and 20 or so patients with newly diagnosed Graves' disease. The paper's findings and limits, for the study overall: Because the primary lesion, thyroid tissue, could not be accessed, the study looked at peripheral blood alone. The small sample size was acknowledged by the authors as a limitation that may reduce accuracy. Patients with persistent disease shared more public clonotypes (about 2,500) than newly diagnosed patients did (about 1,000). Persistent disease showed preferential use of TRBV28, TRBJ1-2 and TRBJ2-5, whereas newly diagnosed disease favored TRBV20-1 and TRBJ2-1. Only the TCR beta chain was sequenced and analyzed. Compared with newly diagnosed patients, persistent Graves' disease patients had lower TCR Shannon entropy and fewer highly expanded clones, which suggests clonal expansion.

Per the publication, the time point label means: newly diagnosed GD, antithyroid drugs for less than 3 months. For both TCR sequencing and RNA sequencing, RNA was extracted from PBMCs using TRIzol. Graves' disease was diagnosed according to American Thyroid Association guidelines. Patients were recruited from an endocrinology department in Xi'an, China. From each patient, 8 to 10 milliliters of peripheral blood was collected into an EDTA anticoagulant tube. Ficoll Paque Plus density gradient separation was used to isolate PBMCs, and no further T cell sorting was done. RNA quality was checked with an Agilent 2100 Bioanalyzer and agarose gel, and concentration with a NanoDrop 2000. Preparation of the library involved multiplex PCR. TCRdb lists the instrument as Illumina HiSeq 4000. iRepertoire HTBI primers and Arm-PCR amplification of CDR3 regions were used to construct TCR beta libraries. Before sequencing, the PCR products underwent gel purification. The authors processed their data as follows. Gene usage analysis of CDR3 amino acid clonotypes relied on the 62 TRBV and fewer than 15 TRBJ segments identified across samples. COPE and FqMerger were used to merge the filtered high-quality paired reads into contigs. BLAST was used to align contigs to IMGT TRBV, TRBD and TRBJ reference genes, and CDR3 was defined according to IMGT. Highly expanded clones were defined as clonotypes with a frequency above 0.1%. Shannon entropy served as the measure of repertoire diversity, while the Gini coefficient captured V-J evenness. A clonotype found in more than one individual was treated as public. The public reads were run again by TCRdb, first through fastp at Q25 and then through MiXCR, and only productive beta chains were kept. A single entry per CDR3 protein holds the most common genes and DNA from its merged rows. The V and J calls were not made by the authors but by TCRdb's processing. The sample records about 240,000 distinct CDR3 sequences, over 20% of which are singletons. The top ten hold about 14% of the sample.

Here V drops 3 bases and J drops 10 bases, and the junction holds 5 bases not matched to any gene. The CDR3 starts with the cysteine, ends with the phenylalanine, and has 15 residues. Only the CDR3 region is kept as DNA, spanning 45 bases read in frame from base 1. The germline V gene sets CDR1 to LGHNA and CDR2 to YNFKEQ. The receptor was isolated from a female donor with Graves disease. The input for sequencing was peripheral blood mononuclear cells (PBMCs), taken at new diagnosis, from a patient treated with antithyroid drugs. The rearranged chain carries TRBV4-2 and TRBJ1-6, with 11 bases matching TRBD1. The bases are TGTGCCAGCAGCCACCAGGACAGGGGGCGGTCACCCCTCCACTTT. Translated, this is CASSHQDRGRSPLHF.